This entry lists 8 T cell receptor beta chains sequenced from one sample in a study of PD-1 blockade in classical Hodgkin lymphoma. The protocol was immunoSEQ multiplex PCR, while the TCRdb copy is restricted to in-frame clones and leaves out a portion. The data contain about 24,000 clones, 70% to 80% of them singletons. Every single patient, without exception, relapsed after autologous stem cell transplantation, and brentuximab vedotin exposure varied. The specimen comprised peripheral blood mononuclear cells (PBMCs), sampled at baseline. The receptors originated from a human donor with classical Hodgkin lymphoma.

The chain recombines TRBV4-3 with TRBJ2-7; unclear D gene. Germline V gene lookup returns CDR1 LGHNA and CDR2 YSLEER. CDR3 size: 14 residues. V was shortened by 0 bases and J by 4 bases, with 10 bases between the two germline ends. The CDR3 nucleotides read TGCGCCAGCAGCCAAGATGGGCTAGGTTACGAGCAGTACTTC. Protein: CASSQDGLGYEQYF.

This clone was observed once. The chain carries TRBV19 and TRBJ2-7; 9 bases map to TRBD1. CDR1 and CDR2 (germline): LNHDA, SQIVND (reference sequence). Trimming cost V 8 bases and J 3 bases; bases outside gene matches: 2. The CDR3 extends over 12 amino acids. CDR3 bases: TGTGCCAGTCAGGGACAGGGCTACGAGCAGTACTTC. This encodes CASQGQGYEQYF.

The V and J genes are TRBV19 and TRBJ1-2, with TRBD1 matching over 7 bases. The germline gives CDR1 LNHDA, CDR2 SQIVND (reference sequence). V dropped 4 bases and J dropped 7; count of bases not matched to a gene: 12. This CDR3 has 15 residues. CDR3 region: CASSTGEGGESGYTF. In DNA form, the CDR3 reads TGTGCCAGTAGTACAGGGGAAGGGGGCGAGTCTGGCTACACCTTC.

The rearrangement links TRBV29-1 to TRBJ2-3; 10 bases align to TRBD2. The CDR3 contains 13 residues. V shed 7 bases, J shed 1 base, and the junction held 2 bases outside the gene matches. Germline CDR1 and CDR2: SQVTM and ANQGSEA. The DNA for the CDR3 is TGCAGCGCAAGCGGGGGGGGCACAGATACGCAGTATTTT. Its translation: CSASGGGTDTQYF.

The CDR3 sequence is CASRRASWNEQFF. The CDR3 DNA follows: TGTGCCAGTAGAAGGGCTAGCTGGAATGAGCAGTTCTTC. V usage is TRBV19 and J usage is TRBJ2-1, with D possibly TRBD2 on 5 matching bases. Per the germline V gene, CDR1 is LNHDA and CDR2 is SQIVND (reference sequence). V lost 6 bases to trimming and J lost 7 bases, with 13 bases between them. This CDR3 is 13 amino acids long.

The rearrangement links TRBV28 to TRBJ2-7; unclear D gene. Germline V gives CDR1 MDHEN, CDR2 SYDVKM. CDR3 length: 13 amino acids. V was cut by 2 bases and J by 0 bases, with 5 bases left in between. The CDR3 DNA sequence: TGTGCCAGCAGTTTAGGGTTCTCCTACGAGCAGTACTTC. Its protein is CASSLGFSYEQYF.

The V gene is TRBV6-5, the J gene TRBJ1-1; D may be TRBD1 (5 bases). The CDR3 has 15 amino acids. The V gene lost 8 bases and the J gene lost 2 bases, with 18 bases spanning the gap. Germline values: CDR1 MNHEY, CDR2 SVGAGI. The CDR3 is CASSGAGTVNTEAFF. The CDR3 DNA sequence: TGTGCCAGCTCTGGGGCCGGGACGGTTAACACTGAAGCTTTCTTT.

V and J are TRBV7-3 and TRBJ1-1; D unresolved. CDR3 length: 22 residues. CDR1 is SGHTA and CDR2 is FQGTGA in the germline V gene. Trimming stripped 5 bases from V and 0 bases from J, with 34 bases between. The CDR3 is CASSPPRQVFPRSVPMNTEAFF. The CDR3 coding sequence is TGTGCCAGCAGCCCCCCACGGCAGGTATTCCCTCGGTCGGTCCCAATGAACACTGAAGCTTTCTTT.